Listed below are T cell receptor beta chains from one sample, sequenced in a study of shared clonotypes between healthy human individuals. Libraries were prepared by immunoSEQ multiplex PCR; TCRdb keeps only in-frame clonotypes and omits some of them. This table has some 2.3 million clones, 93% appearing once. Sequencing was done on a sample of naive CD4+ T cells from PBMCs. The receptors were sampled from a man between 18 and 35 years old in good health. Some clones in this sample may be carry-over from other donors' samples. Each CDR3 is given with its conserved first and last residue. D genes are given only for firm matches. A row's size may be missing; if present it is once, few, many or a size class.

. | TRBJ2-3 | TRBV2 | TRBD2 | CASRPGLAGSTDTQYF | TGTGCCAGCAGGCCGGGACTAGCGGGATCCACAGATACGCAGTATTTT
. | TRBJ2-5 | TRBV5-1 | . | CASSTGETQYF | TGCGCCAGCAGCACGGGAGAGACCCAGTACTTC
. | TRBJ2-1 | TRBV19 | TRBD2 | CASSIDSGLAGDNEQFF | TGTGCCAGTAGTATAGATTCAGGACTAGCGGGAGACAATGAGCAGTTCTTC
once | TRBJ2-7 | TRBV6-5 | TRBD1 | CASSYRDRLYEQYF | TGTGCCAGCAGTTACCGGGACAGACTCTACGAGCAGTACTTC
. | TRBJ2-7 | TRBV7-9 | TRBD1 | CASSRGQGAEEQYF | TGTGCCAGCAGCCGGGGACAGGGGGCGGAAGAGCAGTACTTC
. | TRBJ1-2 | TRBV7-8 | . | CASSLEGPGLYGYTF | TGTGCCAGCAGCTTAGAGGGGCCAGGGTTGTATGGCTACACCTTC
. | TRBJ1-5 | TRBV27 | . | CASSLMGSNQPQHF | TGTGCCAGCAGTTTAATGGGGAGCAATCAGCCCCAGCATTTT
. | TRBJ2-2 | TRBV6-1 | . | CASSELAVNTGELFF | TGTGCCAGCAGTGAATTAGCGGTGAACACCGGGGAGCTGTTTTTT
. | TRBJ2-3 | TRBV7-2 | . | CASSFITDTQYF | TGTGCCAGCAGCTTCATTACAGATACGCAGTATTTT
. | TRBJ2-1 | TRBV27 | TRBD2 | CASSTREGGNEQFF | TGTGCCAGCAGTACCCGGGAGGGAGGGAATGAGCAGTTCTTC
once | TRBJ1-1 | TRBV7-8 | . | CASSLDRGQLNTEAFF | TGTGCCAGCAGCCTGGACCGCGGACAGCTGAACACTGAAGCTTTCTTT
. | TRBJ1-2 | TRBV5-5 | . | CASSLSGTATTRGGYTF | TGTGCCAGCAGCTTATCCGGGACGGCCACCACCCGGGGTGGCTACACCTTC
once | TRBJ1-2 | TRBV4-1 | . | CASSPTHREVYYGYTF | TGCGCCAGCAGCCCAACCCACAGGGAGGTATACTATGGCTACACCTTC
. | TRBJ2-2 | TRBV2 | . | CASSGPGRDTGELFF | TGTGCCAGCAGTGGACCGGGACGGGACACCGGGGAGCTGTTTTTT
. | TRBJ2-7 | TRBV18 | . | CASSPGVPTVPYEQYF | TGTGCCAGCTCACCAGGGGTCCCGACGGTCCCGTACGAGCAGTACTTC
. | TRBJ1-1 | TRBV2 | . | CASSRLNTEAFF | TGTGCCAGCAGTCGCCTGAACACTGAAGCTTTCTTT
once | TRBJ2-3 | TRBV5-4 | TRBD2 | CASSSLAGDADTQYF | TGTGCCAGCAGCTCATTAGCGGGAGATGCAGATACGCAGTATTTT
. | TRBJ2-1 | TRBV18 | TRBD2 | CASSPSSGNNEQFF | TGTGCCAGCTCACCATCTAGCGGGAACAATGAGCAGTTCTTC
. | TRBJ2-3 | TRBV20-1 | . | CSAIRPDTQYF | TGCAGTGCTATTCGCCCAGATACGCAGTATTTT
. | TRBJ2-1 | TRBV30 | . | CASRGINNEQFF | TGTGCCTCGAGGGGGATCAACAATGAGCAGTTCTTC
. | TRBJ2-1 | TRBV10-3 | TRBD1 | CAISYRTGGASYNEQFF | TGTGCCATCAGTTATCGTACAGGGGGCGCATCCTACAATGAGCAGTTCTTC
. | TRBJ2-2 | TRBV2 | . | CASSIADSPGELFF | TGTGCCAGCAGTATTGCGGACAGCCCCGGGGAGCTGTTTTTT
. | TRBJ1-4 | TRBV15 | . | CATSKTGFGEKLFF | TGTGCCACCAGCAAGACAGGTTTCGGTGAAAAACTGTTTTTT
. | TRBJ2-5 | TRBV7-2 | . | CASSPPPPRTQYF | TGTGCCAGCAGCCCACCTCCCCCACGGACCCAGTACTTC
. | TRBJ2-7 | TRBV2 | . | CASSGIASSYEQYF | TGTGCCAGCAGTGGAATAGCCAGCTCCTACGAGCAGTACTTC
. | TRBJ2-5 | TRBV7-9 | . | CASSLAASETQYF | TGTGCCAGCAGCTTAGCGGCATCGGAGACCCAGTACTTC
. | TRBJ1-5 | TRBV19 | . | CASSISGVYRDQPQHF | TGTGCCAGTAGTATTTCTGGTGTCTACAGGGATCAGCCCCAGCATTTT
. | TRBJ1-5 | TRBV7-9 | TRBD1 | CASSLVSGQDSNQPQHF | TGTGCCAGCAGCTTAGTTTCGGGACAGGATAGCAATCAGCCCCAGCATTTT
. | TRBJ2-7 | TRBV2 | . | CASSGGPRGEQYF | TGTGCCAGCAGTGGTGGACCTAGGGGCGAGCAGTACTTC
. | TRBJ1-2 | TRBV7-9 | . | CASSLEAGTYYGYTF | TGTGCCAGCAGCTTAGAAGCGGGGACTTACTATGGCTACACCTTC
. | TRBJ1-5 | TRBV30 | . | CAWSRDRNQPQHF | TGTGCCTGGAGCAGGGACCGAAATCAGCCCCAGCATTTT
. | TRBJ1-3 | TRBV9 | . | CASSQGQSSGNTIYF | TGTGCCAGCAGCCAAGGACAGTCCTCTGGAAACACCATATATTTT
. | TRBJ2-1 | TRBV28 | TRBD1 | CASPPRQGSGEQFF | TGTGCCAGCCCACCGCGACAGGGCAGTGGTGAGCAGTTCTTC
once | TRBJ2-1 | TRBV28 | . | CASSLFGGRSYNEQFF | TGTGCCAGCAGTTTATTCGGGGGGCGATCCTACAATGAGCAGTTCTTC
. | TRBJ2-7 | TRBV6-6 | TRBD1 | CASSTRTGGYEQYF | TGTGCCAGCAGTACCCGGACAGGGGGCTACGAGCAGTACTTC
. | TRBJ2-1 | TRBV28 | TRBD2 | CASSILAGQNEQFF | TGTGCCAGCAGTATACTAGCGGGGCAGAATGAGCAGTTCTTC
. | TRBJ2-7 | TRBV5-1 | TRBD2 | CASSTGGTSYEQYF | TGCGCCAGCAGCACGGGGGGGACCTCCTACGAGCAGTACTTC
. | TRBJ2-1 | TRBV21-1 | . | CASSTTNSYNEQFF | TGTGCCAGCAGCACTACGAACTCCTACAATGAGCAGTTCTTC
. | TRBJ1-5 | TRBV18 | . | CASSGGNSNQPQHF | TGTGCCAGCTCCGGAGGAAATAGCAATCAGCCCCAGCATTTT
. | TRBJ1-5 | TRBV19 | . | CASSQFGGEPQHF | TGTGCCAGTAGTCAATTCGGTGGTGAGCCCCAGCATTTT
once | TRBJ1-2 | TRBV7-8 | . | CASSSLGGYTF | TGTGCCAGCAGCTCGTTAGGAGGCTACACCTTC
. | TRBJ1-2 | TRBV28 | TRBD1 | CASSPGTGLGYTF | TGTGCCAGCAGTCCTGGGACAGGGCTCGGCTACACCTTC